This T cell receptor beta chain came from a study of control samples from healthy donors and cancer patients. Assay: immunoSEQ multiplex PCR; the TCRdb copy retains only in-frame clones and omits some. The sample carries more than 100,000 clones, approximately 93% recorded once. This clonotype was obtained from a woman aged 18-30 years in good health. Material for sequencing was blood.

CDR3 DNA sequence: TGCAGCGTTGAATTGAACTTCTATGGCTACACCTTC. Its protein is CSVELNFYGYTF. This chain connects TRBV29-1 to TRBJ1-2; D ambiguous. This CDR3 region has 12 residues. Trimming took off 2 bases at V and 4 bases at J, with 8 bases between the two ends. The germline V gene encodes CDR1 SQVTM and CDR2 ANQGSEA.